The present TCR beta chain was sequenced within a study of blood T cell repertoires in COVID-19. In the original workflow: How many nucleated cells were present was estimated from reference gene primer amplification. Profiled with immunoSEQ multiplex PCR; TCRdb holds only in-frame clones, not every one. V, J and clone size are taken as reported in that table, and D and trimming were inferred from the DNA itself. The table shows fewer than 120,000 clones, with approximately 79% occurring only once. The sample holds a few counts of this clone. CDR1 is SGHDT and CDR2 is YYEEEE in the germline V gene. The ends were cut back, 4 bases at V and 3 bases at J, with 17 bases in the middle. The CDR3 covers 15 residues.

The sample taken for sequencing was peripheral blood. The sequence came from a woman of 80 years or more with active or convalescent COVID-19. The chain joins TRBV5-6 to TRBJ2-7, with D perhaps matching TRBD2 (5 bases). Written as DNA, the CDR3 is TGTGCCAGCAGCACGATCGCAGGACTCCGCTACGAGCAGTACTTC. Its translation is CASSTIAGLRYEQYF.